These 24 T cell receptor beta chains were all obtained from the same sample, sequenced in a study of beta chain features in type 1 diabetes. What was sequenced were expressed TCRB transcripts, since all of the isolated RNA had been reverse transcribed. The method was immunoSEQ multiplex PCR; TCRdb's version includes in-frame clones alone and lacks a portion of them. This table holds 900,000 or so clones, roughly a sixth found once. The specimen sequenced was naive CD4+ T cells from blood. The receptors were sampled from a woman aged 18-35 years in good health.

The rearrangement links TRBV19 to TRBJ2-4; D is unresolved. The V gene lost 6 bases and the J gene lost 8 bases, with 8 bases spanning the gap. This CDR3 has 11 amino acids. The V gene's germline CDR1 is LNHDA and CDR2 SQIVND (reference sequence). CDR3 nucleotides: TGTGCCAGTAGAGGGTTCTACATTCAGTACTTC. Amino acids: CASRGFYIQYF.

This clone was counted between two and nine times. The identical CDR3 is also encoded by other nucleotide sequences in the sample. This sequence joins TRBV9 and TRBJ2-4; 11 positions agree with TRBD2. The CDR3 extends over 18 amino acids. Germline lookup yields CDR1 SGDLS and CDR2 YYNGEE. J lost 0 bases, V lost 3 bases, and 8 bases had no gene match. CDR3 protein: CASSAGLAETLAKNIQYF. CDR3 bases: TGTGCCAGCAGCGCGGGACTAGCGGAGACCCTAGCCAAAAACATTCAGTACTTC.

This chain joins TRBV5-4 and TRBJ2-7; 13 bases fit TRBD2. The CDR3 spans 16 residues. The germline gives CDR1 SGHNT, CDR2 YYREEE (reference sequence). Trimming at V came to 0 bases and at J to 1 base, leaving 1 base not matched to a gene. The CDR3 loop reads CASSLGLAGGSYEQYF. In nucleotides, the CDR3 is TGTGCCAGCAGCTTGGGACTAGCGGGAGGTTCCTACGAGCAGTACTTC.

This clone was seen more than once but under ten times. The V gene is TRBV7-2, the J gene TRBJ1-5; 10 positions match TRBD1. Germline CDR1 SGHTA, CDR2 FQGNSA. The V segment lost 5 bases and the J segment 7 bases; nucleotides outside the gene matches: 8. This CDR3 has 15 residues. Here the CDR3 DNA reads TGTGCCAGCAGCAAAGCCGGGACAGGGGCCCAGCCCCAGCATTTT. Translation: CASSKAGTGAQPQHF.

This clone has only a few counts. The chain links TRBV6-5 to TRBJ2-2; the match to TRBD1 covers 7 bases. This CDR3 has 15 amino acids. CDR1 MNHEY and CDR2 SVGAGI come from the germline V gene. Trimming removed 6 bases from V and 0 bases from J; junction bases left unmatched: 4. The CDR3 region has the DNA TGTGCCAGCAGAATGGGACAGACGAACACCGGGGAGCTGTTTTTT. Protein sequence: CASRMGQTNTGELFF.

This clone was picked up a small number of times. The chain is built from TRBV5-6 and TRBJ2-5, with D perhaps matching TRBD1 or TRBD2 (5 bases each). Between the trimmed V and J ends, which lost 0 bases and 4 bases, there was a span of 13 bases. Germline loops: CDR1 SGHDT, CDR2 YYEEEE. The CDR3 covers 15 residues. The CDR3 loop is CASSLGGPNGETQYF. The CDR3 DNA follows: TGTGCCAGCAGCTTGGGGGGACCCAATGGAGAGACCCAGTACTTC.

This clone was counted a few times. The chain employs TRBV2 and TRBJ2-5, with D possibly matching TRBD1 (8 bases). The closer fit of TRBJ2-7 to the DNA end suggests the J call may be wrong. CDR1 SNHLY and CDR2 FYNNEI come from the germline V gene. This CDR3 is 14 amino acids long. CDR3 bases: TGTGCCAGCAGCGCACAGGGGGGGCCCTACGAGCAGTACTTC. It translates to CASSAQGGPYEQYF.

Notes on this clone: This sample includes further DNA sequences coding for the same CDR3. The gene calls are TRBV7-9 and TRBJ2-3; D gene unclear. With 0 bases removed from V and 4 bases from J, the gap between germline ends came to 5 bases. This CDR3 has 13 residues. The germline V gene has CDR1 SEHNR and CDR2 FQNEAQ (reference sequence). The CDR3 DNA sequence: TGTGCCAGCAGCTTAGCGTCCGCAGATACGCAGTATTTT. Its translation is CASSLASADTQYF.

The chain uses TRBV7-2 and TRBJ2-3, with 9 bases fitting TRBD2. Germline trimming cut 5 bases from V and 1 base from J; bases unmatched to any gene: 16. CDR1 and CDR2 from the germline V gene are SGHTA and FQGNSA. This CDR3 region has 19 residues. The DNA of the CDR3 is TGTGCCAGCAGCCCCTTAGATGGCGGGAGGGCCCAAGGCACAGATACGCAGTATTTT. Protein product: CASSPLDGGRAQGTDTQYF.

This clone has more than one count but fewer than ten. This sequence joins TRBV5-6 and TRBJ2-7, with 7 bases lining up with TRBD2. The junction had 9 bases not matched to a gene; V was cut back by 0 bases and J by 0 bases. The germline V gene has CDR1 SGHDT and CDR2 YYEEEE. The CDR3 has 17 amino acids. CDR3 protein: CASSLEWASGSSYEQYF. The CDR3 DNA is TGTGCCAGCAGCTTGGAGTGGGCTAGCGGAAGCTCCTACGAGCAGTACTTC.

This clone was detected only a few times. The chain is built from TRBV9 and TRBJ2-3; D ambiguous. V shed 3 bases and J shed 2 bases, with 10 bases lying between them. Germline-derived CDR1 and CDR2 are SGDLS and YYNGEE. CDR3 length equals 14 residues. The CDR3 spells CASSAQGSTDTQYF. The CDR3 coding sequence is TGTGCCAGCAGCGCACAAGGGTCCACAGATACGCAGTATTTT. Supplemented by reference TRBV9 and TRBJ2-3, the full variable domain reads DSGVTQTPKHLITATGQRVTLRCSPRSGDLSVYWYQQSLDQGLQFLIQYYNGEERAKGNILERFSAQQFPDLHSELNLSSLELGDSALYFCASSAQGSTDTQYFGPGTRLTVL.

There are many counts of this clone. This same CDR3 is encoded by further DNA sequences in the sample. The rearrangement joins TRBV7-2 to TRBJ2-6; no definite D call. The germline V gene encodes CDR1 SGHTA and CDR2 FQGNSA. This CDR3 has 13 residues. V was cut by 5 bases and J by 0 bases, with 2 bases left in between. CDR3 in amino acids: CASSRSGANVLTF. Written as DNA, the CDR3 is TGTGCCAGCAGCCGCTCTGGGGCCAACGTCCTGACTTTC.

This rearrangement joins TRBV5-1 to TRBJ2-7; 12 nucleotides match TRBD2. Germline V gene sequence: CDR1 SGHRS, CDR2 YFSETQ. The length of the CDR3 is 15 residues. Trimming removed 4 bases from V and 3 bases from J; junction bases left unmatched: 5. For the CDR3, the DNA is TGCGCCAGCAGCCCGGGGACTAGCGGGTTCTACGAGCAGTACTTC. Residues: CASSPGTSGFYEQYF.

This clone was seen more than once but under ten times. The rearrangement uses TRBV6-6 and TRBJ2-5, with a possible D match to TRBD2 (5 bases). Germline-derived CDR1 and CDR2 are MNHNY and SVGAGI (reference sequence). Trimming cost V 7 bases and J 5 bases, with 11 bases left between them. The CDR3 contains 12 residues. In DNA, the CDR3 is TGTGCCAGCACGGGATGGGAGGAGACCCAGTACTTC. Encoded protein: CASTGWEETQYF.

The genes are TRBV10-3 and TRBJ2-3, with D tentatively TRBD1 (5 bases). V lost 4 bases to trimming and J lost 8 bases, with 16 bases between them. This CDR3 is 14 amino acids long. Germline V gene lookup returns CDR1 ENHRY and CDR2 SYGVKD. CDR3 bases: TGTGCCATCAGTGTGGACACCCGTTGGGCTACGCAGTATTTT. The encoded protein is CAISVDTRWATQYF.

This clone was observed a handful of times. This CDR3 is also generated by other DNA sequences in the sample. The genes are TRBV5-1 and TRBJ1-4; D remains ambiguous. The CDR3 runs 14 residues. Between the trimmed V and J ends, which lost 1 base and 5 bases, there was a span of 9 bases. Germline V lookup: CDR1 SGHRS, CDR2 YFSETQ. The CDR3 DNA is TGCGCCAGCAGCTTGACTGTTTCGAATGAAAAACTGTTTTTT. Translating gives CASSLTVSNEKLFF. The full variable domain, in which reference TRBV5-1 and TRBJ1-4 provide the parts outside the CDR3, is KAGVTQTPRYLIKTRGQQVTLSCSPISGHRSVSWYQQTPGQGLQFLFEYFSETQRNKGNFPGRFSGRQFSNSRSEMNVSTLELGDSALYLCASSLTVSNEKLFFGSGTQLSVL.

The gene calls are TRBV5-6 and TRBJ2-5, with D perhaps TRBD1 or TRBD2 (6 bases each). Germline V lookup: CDR1 SGHDT, CDR2 YYEEEE. V gave up 6 bases and J gave up 4 bases, with 22 bases separating them. This CDR3 comprises 16 residues. DNA of the CDR3: TGTGCCAGCACCCCCCTTAGGGGACTCAGGGGAGAGACCCAGTACTTC. It specifies CASTPLRGLRGETQYF.

This chain uses TRBV28 with TRBJ2-1, with D perhaps matching TRBD1 or TRBD2 (5 bases each). The germline V gene encodes CDR1 MDHEN and CDR2 SYDVKM. This CDR3 is built from 12 residues. The germline V and J ends were trimmed by 7 bases and 4 bases, with 8 bases remaining between them. This CDR3 is CASTWGYNEQFF. As DNA, the CDR3 is TGTGCCAGCACGTGGGGGTACAATGAGCAGTTCTTC.

This clone was detected a few times. This chain joins TRBV5-8 and TRBJ2-1; 13 positions match TRBD2. The CDR3 extends over 19 amino acids. The germline V gene encodes CDR1 SGHTS and CDR2 YDEGEE. Unmatched junction bases numbered 14, after V lost 4 bases and J lost 4 bases. As DNA, the CDR3 is TGTGCCAGCAGCGTGTCCCTAACTAGCGGGAGGGACTATTACAATGAGCAGTTCTTC. Protein sequence: CASSVSLTSGRDYYNEQFF.

The V and J genes are TRBV5-1 and TRBJ2-3; TRBD2 is a possible D gene (5 bases). Germline-derived CDR1 and CDR2 are SGHRS and YFSETQ. The length of the CDR3 is 16 residues. The V end lost 4 bases, the J end lost 4 bases, and 19 bases lay between the germline ends. The CDR3 region is CASSPRAPGGPDTQYF. In DNA, the CDR3 is TGCGCCAGCAGCCCGCGGGCCCCCGGCGGACCAGATACGCAGTATTTT.

V is TRBV7-2 and J is TRBJ2-2, with 7 bases identical to TRBD1. Germline V gene lookup returns CDR1 SGHTA and CDR2 FQGNSA. This CDR3 has 15 amino acids. V gave up 1 base and J gave up 1 base; unmatched junction bases: 0. The CDR3 region has the DNA TGTGCCAGCAGCTTAGGGGACAGGAACACCGGGGAGCTGTTTTTT. It encodes CASSLGDRNTGELFF.

This clone was observed a handful of times. V gene TRBV5-6 combines with J gene TRBJ2-1; perhaps TRBD2 as D (5 bases). V lost 4 bases and J 7 bases, leaving 18 bases between the germline ends. Germline CDR1 is SGHDT and CDR2 is YYEEEE. The CDR3 loop spans 15 amino acids. DNA of the CDR3: TGTGCCAGCAGCCCAGCATTATCTCTAGCAAATGAGCAGTTCTTC. Translating it yields CASSPALSLANEQFF.

This clone showed up just a few times. The chain joins TRBV7-9 to TRBJ2-1, with D perhaps matching TRBD2 (5 bases). Germline values: CDR1 SEHNR, CDR2 FQNEAQ (reference sequence). Trimming removed 2 bases from V and 3 bases from J, with 11 bases in between. The CDR3 consists of 15 residues. The CDR3 is CASSLSSGLYNEQFF. The CDR3 DNA reads TGTGCCAGCAGCTTATCGAGCGGACTCTACAATGAGCAGTTCTTC. Supplemented by reference TRBV7-9 and TRBJ2-1, the full variable domain reads DTGVSQNPRHKITKRGQNVTFRCDPISEHNRLYWYRQTLGQGPEFLTYFQNEAQLEKSRLLSDRFSAERPKGSFSTLEIQRTEQGDSAMYLCASSLSSGLYNEQFFGPGTRLTVL.

This clone was counted a single time. This chain uses TRBV18 with TRBJ2-1; 9 bases agree with TRBD2. The CDR3 consists of 15 residues. V dropped 1 base and J dropped 6; count of bases not matched to a gene: 4. CDR1 and CDR2 from the germline V gene are KGHSH and LQKENI. The CDR3 DNA is TGTGCCAGCTCACCACTAGCGGGAGCTACCAATGAGCAGTTCTTC. It is translated as CASSPLAGATNEQFF.